This TCR beta chain was captured in a study of blood T cell repertoires in COVID-19. Study context: Sample material is recorded as cDNA or gDNA derived from T cells, B-cell-depleted T cells, or PBMCs.

Authors' data handling: The authors estimated nucleated cell counts from reference gene primer amplification. Repertoires were generated with immunoSEQ multiplex PCR, while TCRdb's copy carries only in-frame clones and drops some. The DNA was the basis for D and trimming; V, J and clone size are from that table. This sample has 65,000 to 70,000 clones, with around 83% found just once. The count of this clone is one. The CDR3 is 13 residues long. Between the trimmed V and J ends, which lost 0 bases and 2 bases, there was a span of 5 bases. The germline V gene has CDR1 GTSNPN and CDR2 SVGIG (reference sequence).

The TCR comes from a man between 50 and 59 years old with acute or convalescent COVID-19. Input material: peripheral blood. The V gene is TRBV30, the J gene TRBJ2-1, with no clear D. The CDR3 reads CAWSVFAYNEQFF. CDR3 DNA sequence: TGTGCCTGGAGTGTTTTCGCCTACAATGAGCAGTTCTTC.